The clone carrying this T cell receptor (beta chain) came up a few times. V shed 4 bases and J shed 10 bases, with 14 bases lying between them. There are 13 residues in the CDR3. Germline lookup yields CDR1 MDHEN and CDR2 SYDVKM. These data are taken from a study of technical replicates of blood from a handful of donors. Sequencing was performed with immunoSEQ multiplex PCR; in TCRdb, only in-frame clones are kept and a portion is missing. The data hold approximately 70,000 clones, with roughly 91% observed a single time. Sequencing was done on a sample of T cells isolated from PBMCs. The receptor was isolated from a human donor in good health. Some clones in this sample may be carry-over from other donors' samples. The chain uses TRBV28 and TRBJ2-1; possibly TRBD2 for D (6 bases). CDR3 sequence reads: CASSSLRGGEQFF. The CDR3 DNA reads as TGTGCCAGCAGTTCCCTAAGGGGAGGAGAGCAGTTCTTC.